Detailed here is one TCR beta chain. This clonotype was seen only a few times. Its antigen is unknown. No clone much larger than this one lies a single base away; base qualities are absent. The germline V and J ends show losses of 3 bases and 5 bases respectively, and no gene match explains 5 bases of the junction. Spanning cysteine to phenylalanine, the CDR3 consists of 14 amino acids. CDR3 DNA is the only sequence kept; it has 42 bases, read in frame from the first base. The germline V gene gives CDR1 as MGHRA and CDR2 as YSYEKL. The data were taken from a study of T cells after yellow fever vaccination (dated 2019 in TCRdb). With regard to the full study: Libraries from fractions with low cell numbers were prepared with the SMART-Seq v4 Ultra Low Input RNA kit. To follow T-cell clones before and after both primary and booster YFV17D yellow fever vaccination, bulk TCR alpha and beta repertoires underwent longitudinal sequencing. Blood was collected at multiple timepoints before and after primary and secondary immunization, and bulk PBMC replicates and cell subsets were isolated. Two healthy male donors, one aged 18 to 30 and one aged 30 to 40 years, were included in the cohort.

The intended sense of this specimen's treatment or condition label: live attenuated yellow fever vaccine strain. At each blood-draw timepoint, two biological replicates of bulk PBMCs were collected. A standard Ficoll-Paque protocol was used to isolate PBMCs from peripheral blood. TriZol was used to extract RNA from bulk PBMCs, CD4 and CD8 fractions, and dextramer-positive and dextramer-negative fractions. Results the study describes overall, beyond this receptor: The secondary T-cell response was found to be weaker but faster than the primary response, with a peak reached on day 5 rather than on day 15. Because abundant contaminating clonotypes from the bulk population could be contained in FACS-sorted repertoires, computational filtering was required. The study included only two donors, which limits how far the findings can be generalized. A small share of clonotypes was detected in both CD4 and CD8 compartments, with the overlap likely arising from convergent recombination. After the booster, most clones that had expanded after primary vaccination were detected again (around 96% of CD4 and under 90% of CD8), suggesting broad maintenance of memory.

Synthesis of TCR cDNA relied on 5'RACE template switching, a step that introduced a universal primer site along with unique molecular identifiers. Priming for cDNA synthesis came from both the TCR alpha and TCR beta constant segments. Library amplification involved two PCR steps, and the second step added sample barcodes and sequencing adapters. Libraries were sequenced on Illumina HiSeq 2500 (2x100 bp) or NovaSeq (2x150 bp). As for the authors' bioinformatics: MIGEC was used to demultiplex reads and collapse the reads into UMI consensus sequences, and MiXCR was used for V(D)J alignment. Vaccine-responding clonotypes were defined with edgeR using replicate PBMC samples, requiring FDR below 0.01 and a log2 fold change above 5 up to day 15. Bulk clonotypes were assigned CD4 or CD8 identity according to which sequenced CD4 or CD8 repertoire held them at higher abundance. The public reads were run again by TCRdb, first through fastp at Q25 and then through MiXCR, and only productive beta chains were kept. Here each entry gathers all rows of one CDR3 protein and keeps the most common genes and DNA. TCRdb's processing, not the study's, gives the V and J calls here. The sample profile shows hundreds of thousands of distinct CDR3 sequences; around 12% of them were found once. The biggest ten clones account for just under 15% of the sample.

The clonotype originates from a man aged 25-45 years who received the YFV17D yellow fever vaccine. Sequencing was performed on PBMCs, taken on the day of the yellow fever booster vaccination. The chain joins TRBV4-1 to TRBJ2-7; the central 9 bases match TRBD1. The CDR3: CASSHGDRVNEQYF. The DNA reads TGCGCCAGCAGCCACGGGGACAGGGTCAACGAGCAGTACTTC.